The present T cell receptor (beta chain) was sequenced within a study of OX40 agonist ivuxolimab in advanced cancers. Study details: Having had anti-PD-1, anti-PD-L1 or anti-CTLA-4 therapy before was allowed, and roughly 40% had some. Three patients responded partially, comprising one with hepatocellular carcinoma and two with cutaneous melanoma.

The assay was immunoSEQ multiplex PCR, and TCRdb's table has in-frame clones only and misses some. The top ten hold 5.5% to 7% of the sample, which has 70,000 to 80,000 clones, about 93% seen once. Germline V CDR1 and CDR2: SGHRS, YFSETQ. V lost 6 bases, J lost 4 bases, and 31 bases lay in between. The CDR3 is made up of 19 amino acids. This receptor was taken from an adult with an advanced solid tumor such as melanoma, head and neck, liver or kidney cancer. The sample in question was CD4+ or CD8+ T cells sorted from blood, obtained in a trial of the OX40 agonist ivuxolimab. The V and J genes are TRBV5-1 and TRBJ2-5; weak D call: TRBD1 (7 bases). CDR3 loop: CASNSQGGSWLVVRETQYF. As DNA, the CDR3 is TGCGCCAGCAACTCGCAGGGGGGTTCGTGGCTAGTGGTGCGAGAGACCCAGTACTTC.